This T cell receptor beta chain was sequenced for a study of T cells after yellow fever vaccination. At the level of the study: SMART-Seq v4 Ultra Low Input prepared libraries from low-cell fractions.

This CDR3 spans 15 amino acids. Germline-derived CDR1 and CDR2 are SGHVS and FQNEAQ. V dropped 3 bases and J dropped 2 bases, with 10 bases sitting between them. General observations from the study: Most clones from primary vaccination resurfaced after the booster (around 97% CD4, approximately 88% CD8). Researchers noted that a small share of clonotypes showed up in both CD4 and CD8 compartments. FACS-sorted repertoires could contain abundant clonotypes contaminating from the bulk population.

MiXCR, applied by TCRdb to the 5' RACE reads, yields one record per CDR3 protein. The sample contains some 340,000 distinct CDR3 sequences, approximately 12% of which appear only once. This clonotype showed up just a few times. Its antigen is unidentified. Sequencing used CD4+ T cells sorted from PBMCs, obtained 45 days after the yellow fever booster vaccination. The sequence was collected from a man aged 18 to 29 who received the YFV17D yellow fever vaccine. V is TRBV7-8 and J is TRBJ2-2; no clear D. The chain's CDR3 is CASSFGQFNTGELFF. For the CDR3, the DNA is TGTGCCAGCAGCTTCGGCCAGTTTAACACCGGGGAGCTGTTTTTT.